This T cell receptor (beta chain) was found in a study of blood T cell repertoires in COVID-19. Looking at the study overall: The analysed material was cDNA or gDNA that came from T cells, B-cell-depleted T cells, or PBMCs.

The CDR3 runs to 16 residues. V shed 3 bases and J shed 1 base, with 19 bases lying between them. From germline, CDR1 is DFQATT and CDR2 SNEGSKA (reference sequence). Only in-frame clones appear in the TCRdb table, and some are missing; sequencing was by immunoSEQ multiplex PCR. The data show about 85,000 clones, with around 90% seen just once and approximately 4% held by the top ten. The V call is TRBV20-1, the J call TRBJ2-7; a possible D gene is TRBD2 (5 bases). Sequencing input: peripheral blood. The sequence came from a woman over 75 with active or convalescent COVID-19. Here the CDR3 reads CSASFSGYARSYEQYF. In DNA, the CDR3 is TGCAGTGCTAGTTTCTCGGGGTATGCCCGATCCTACGAGCAGTACTTC.